Sequencing of this T cell receptor beta chain was carried out in a study of glioma-infiltrating T cells after dendritic cell vaccination. Assay: immunoSEQ multiplex PCR; the TCRdb copy retains only in-frame clones and omits some. The sample includes fewer than 75,000 clones, over 65% of them seen just once. CDR3 length: 14 residues. Germline-derived CDR1 and CDR2 are MNHNY and SVGAGI (reference sequence). The ends were cut back, 5 bases at V and 2 bases at J, with 13 bases in the middle. The sample's time point: after dendritic cell vaccination, including at tumor progression/relapse. The chain couples TRBV6-6 to TRBJ2-7; D possibly corresponds to TRBD1 (6 bases). The TCR was taken from a human donor with glioblastoma. The material sequenced was blood, taken after dendritic cell vaccination. The CDR3 protein is CASSTRTDTYEQYF. Here the CDR3 DNA reads TGTGCCAGCAGTACCCGGACAGATACCTACGAGCAGTACTTC.